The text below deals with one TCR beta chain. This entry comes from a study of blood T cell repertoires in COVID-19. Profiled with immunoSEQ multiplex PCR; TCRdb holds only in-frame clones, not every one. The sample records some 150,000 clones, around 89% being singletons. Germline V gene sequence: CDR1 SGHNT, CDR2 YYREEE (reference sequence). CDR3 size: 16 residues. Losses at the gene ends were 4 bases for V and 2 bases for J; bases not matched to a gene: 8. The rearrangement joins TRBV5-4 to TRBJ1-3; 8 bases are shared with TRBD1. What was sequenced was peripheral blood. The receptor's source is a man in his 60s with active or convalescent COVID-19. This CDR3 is CASSDRDRYPGNTIYF. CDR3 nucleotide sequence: TGTGCCAGCAGCGATCGGGACAGGTACCCTGGAAACACCATATATTTT.